The 32 T cell receptor beta chains listed next were all sequenced from one sample in a study of blood T cell repertoires in COVID-19. The repertoire was sequenced with immunoSEQ multiplex PCR; TCRdb's copy has only in-frame clones and lacks some. The data contain roughly 170,000 clones, about 88% of them singletons. Sequenced sample: peripheral blood. These receptors were obtained from a man aged 35-49 years with active or convalescent COVID-19.

V is TRBV19 and J is TRBJ2-2, with 9 bases identical to TRBD2. The CDR3 is 14 residues long. Germline assignment: CDR1 LNHDA and CDR2 SQIVND (reference sequence). V shed 7 bases, J shed 5 bases, and the junction held 5 bases outside the gene matches. Here the CDR3 DNA reads TGTGCCAGTATGCTTAGCGGGGGTACCGGGGAGCTGTTTTTT. Its protein is CASMLSGGTGELFF.

The chain recombines TRBV30 with TRBJ2-3; 8 positions agree with TRBD1. In germline, CDR1 is GTSNPN, CDR2 SVGIG (reference sequence). Trimming at V came to 4 bases and at J to 3 bases, leaving 12 bases not matched to a gene. CDR3 length equals 16 residues. DNA of the CDR3: TGTGCCTGGACTCAAACCGGGACAGGAACTACAGATACGCAGTATTTT. Translated: CAWTQTGTGTTDTQYF.

The rearrangement uses TRBV6-5 and TRBJ2-7, with 12 bases lining up with TRBD2. V gave up 6 bases and J gave up 3 bases; unmatched junction bases: 6. The CDR3 length is 15 residues. Germline V lookup: CDR1 MNHEY, CDR2 SVGAGI. The CDR3 here is CASSQGTSGFYEQYF. In nucleotides, the CDR3 is TGTGCCAGCAGCCAAGGGACTAGCGGGTTCTACGAGCAGTACTTC.

The V call is TRBV5-6, the J call TRBJ1-1, with TRBD1 as a possible D gene (6 bases). The CDR3 is 14 amino acids. CDR1 and CDR2 (germline): SGHDT, YYEEEE. V lost 1 base to trimming and J lost 10 bases, with 17 bases between them. Written as DNA, the CDR3 is TGTGCCAGCAGCTTGAGCGCAGGGGCGAGCTCAGCTTTCTTT. Amino acids: CASSLSAGASSAFF.

The genes are TRBV18 and TRBJ2-1, with a tentative D call TRBD2 (6 bases). Germline CDR1 KGHSH, CDR2 LQKENI. The CDR3 consists of 11 residues. Between the trimmed V and J ends, which lost 2 bases and 14 bases, there was a span of 10 bases. CDR3 protein: CASSPGGNEFF. Here the CDR3 DNA reads TGTGCCAGCTCACCAGGAGGGAACGAGTTCTTC. The variable domain in full, with the rest retrieved from reference TRBV18 and TRBJ2-1, is NAGVMQNPRHLVRRRGQEARLRCSPMKGHSHVYWYRQLPEEGLKFMVYLQKENIIDESGMPKERFSAEFPKEGPSILRIQQVVRGDSAAYFCASSPGGNEFFGPGTRLTVL.

The chain couples TRBV30 to TRBJ1-2; 7 bases map to TRBD1. This CDR3 region has 14 residues. V shed 1 base, J shed 4 bases, and the junction held 6 bases outside the gene matches. Germline loops: CDR1 GTSNPN, CDR2 SVGIG (reference sequence). The DNA for the CDR3 is TGTGCCTGGAGTGGGACAGGAGAAGCCTATGGCTACACCTTC. Residues: CAWSGTGEAYGYTF. The full variable domain, its missing parts supplied by reference TRBV30 and TRBJ1-2, is SQTIHQWPATLVQPVGSPLSLECTVEGTSNPNLYWYRQAAGRGLQLLFYSVGIGQISSEVPQNLSASRPQDRQFILSSKKLLLSDSGFYLCAWSGTGEAYGYTFGSGTRLTVV.

The V and J genes are TRBV4-1 and TRBJ2-4; the match to TRBD1 covers 8 bases. The J segment lost 12 bases and the V segment lost 4 bases, leaving 5 bases of the junction unmatched. This CDR3 is 12 amino acids long. CDR1 and CDR2 from the germline V gene are MGHRA and YSYEKL. The CDR3 nucleotides read TGCGCCAGCAGCCCTCCAGGGGGCACTCAGTACTTC. Translated, it gives CASSPPGGTQYF.

The CDR3 DNA follows: TGTGCCAGCAGTCCTAGCGGGGGGGCCTACAATGAGCAGTTCTTC. This translates into CASSPSGGAYNEQFF. The chain combines TRBV3-1 (or the pseudogene TRBV3-2) with TRBJ2-1; 12 bases agree with TRBD2. Trimming removed 6 bases from V and 2 bases from J; junction bases left unmatched: 2. Germline CDR1 LGHDT, CDR2 YNNKEL (reference sequence). The CDR3 loop spans 15 amino acids.

The genes are TRBV3-1 (or the pseudogene TRBV3-2) and TRBJ2-6, with D perhaps TRBD1 (6 bases). The CDR3 has 15 amino acids. V lost 4 bases and J 4 bases, leaving 11 bases between the germline ends. In germline, CDR1 is LGHDT, CDR2 YNNKEL (reference sequence). CDR3 DNA: TGTGCCAGCAGCCCCAGGGGCTCGGGGGCCAACGTCCTGACTTTC. Protein product: CASSPRGSGANVLTF.

This chain joins TRBV7-9 and TRBJ1-2; D is unresolved. The germline gives CDR1 SEHNR, CDR2 FQNEAQ (reference sequence). V was shortened by 5 bases and J by 1 base, with 11 bases between the two germline ends. The CDR3 contains 14 residues. CDR3 sequence reads: CASSLSQYNYGYTF. DNA of the CDR3: TGTGCCAGCAGCCTTAGCCAGTATAACTATGGCTACACCTTC.

The CDR3 DNA sequence: TGTGCCAGCAGCCTGGGGGGTATGGGGGCCAACGTCCTGACTTTC. Amino acids: CASSLGGMGANVLTF. The V and J genes are TRBV28 and TRBJ2-6, with D possibly matching TRBD2 (6 bases). The germline V gene encodes CDR1 MDHEN and CDR2 SYDVKM. The CDR3 spans 15 residues. Trimming left V 6 bases short and J 4 bases short, with 13 bases between.

The CDR3 sequence is CASSLEARQYF. CDR3 DNA: TGCGCCAGCAGCTTGGAAGCTAGGCAGTATTTT. This chain links TRBV5-1 with TRBJ2-3; the D is unclear. The CDR3 length is 11 residues. CDR1 SGHRS and CDR2 YFSETQ come from the germline V gene. Trimming removed 0 bases from V and 11 bases from J, with 7 bases in between.

The chain uses TRBV27 and TRBJ2-3, with 9 nucleotides matching TRBD1. V lost 5 bases, J lost 3 bases, and 6 bases stayed unmatched. CDR1 is MNHEY, CDR2 SMNVEV, per germline (reference sequence). The CDR3 runs 15 residues. The CDR3 here is CASSKRDRETDTQYF. The CDR3 nucleotides read TGTGCCAGCAGTAAAAGGGACAGGGAAACAGATACGCAGTATTTT.

The rearrangement links TRBV20-1 to TRBJ1-5; no firm D call. This CDR3 is built from 9 residues. Germline V gene data show CDR1 as DFQATT and CDR2 as SNEGSKA (reference sequence). The ends were cut back, 5 bases at V and 9 bases at J, with 5 bases in the middle. CDR3 DNA sequence: TGCAGTGCTGGGCGGCCCCAGCATTTT. Amino acid sequence: CSAGRPQHF.

The CDR3 coding sequence is TGTGCCAGCAGCTTAGCCTCGACTGCAGATGGAAACACCATATATTTT. Residues: CASSLASTADGNTIYF. This sequence joins TRBV11-2 and TRBJ1-3; D ambiguous. CDR3 size: 16 residues. V gave up 1 base and J gave up 3 bases, with 13 bases separating them. Germline V gene lookup returns CDR1 SGHAT and CDR2 FQNNGV.

The genes are TRBV19 and TRBJ1-6; D gene unclear. V was shortened by 3 bases and J by 7 bases, with 16 bases between the two germline ends. This CDR3 is 16 amino acids long. Germline CDR1 is LNHDA and CDR2 is SQIVND (reference sequence). The CDR3 bases are TGTGCCAGTAGTATTACAGCCAATGCTTTGAATTCACCCCTCCACTTT. Its protein product is CASSITANALNSPLHF.

The genes are TRBV19 and TRBJ1-4, with D possibly TRBD1 on 5 matching bases. Trimming removed 6 bases at V and 8 bases at J, with 16 bases between. Germline V gene sequence: CDR1 LNHDA, CDR2 SQIVND (reference sequence). This CDR3 is built from 14 residues. The CDR3 region has the DNA TGTGCCAGTAGAATGGGGCTCTCTAGGGAAAAACTGTTTTTT. Translated: CASRMGLSREKLFF.

Turning to this clone: Other DNA sequences in this specimen translate into the identical CDR3. The chain recombines TRBV3-1 (or the pseudogene TRBV3-2) with TRBJ2-5; 10 positions agree with TRBD2. The CDR3 contains 15 residues. Germline assignment: CDR1 LGHDT and CDR2 YNNKEL (reference sequence). The trim removed 4 bases at V and 5 bases at J, leaving 7 bases unmatched. This chain's CDR3 is CASSPSGGARETQYF. In DNA form, the CDR3 reads TGTGCCAGCAGCCCCAGCGGGGGGGCTCGGGAGACCCAGTACTTC.

J is TRBJ1-4 and V is TRBV6-1; TRBD1 matches at 7 bases. The V gene's germline CDR1 is MNHNS and CDR2 SASEGT. CDR3 length equals 17 residues. V was clipped by 2 bases and J by 2 bases; unmatched bases: 8. The CDR3 region is CASSEHRGLGTNEKLFF. The CDR3 DNA follows: TGTGCCAGCAGTGAACACAGGGGTTTAGGGACTAATGAAAAACTGTTTTTT.

CDR3 loop: CASSPLAGVSVQYF. The CDR3 DNA follows: TGTGCCAGCTCACCACTAGCGGGGGTTTCTGTGCAGTACTTC. The rearrangement joins TRBV18 to TRBJ2-7, with TRBD2 matching 9 bases. The CDR3 runs 14 residues. With V trimmed by 1 base and J by 9 bases, 7 bases remained unmatched. Germline V CDR1 and CDR2: KGHSH, LQKENI.

The chain joins TRBV5-1 to TRBJ2-7; 7 nucleotides align to TRBD2. CDR1 and CDR2 from the germline V gene are SGHRS and YFSETQ. The CDR3 has 16 residues. The ends lost 0 bases at V and 4 bases at J; junction bases unmatched: 10. CDR3 sequence reads: CASSLGGTNIFYEQYF. CDR3 DNA sequence: TGCGCCAGCAGCTTGGGAGGGACTAATATCTTTTACGAGCAGTACTTC.

This clone was observed many times. V usage is TRBV5-1 and J usage is TRBJ2-4; a weak D match, TRBD2 (5 bases). CDR1 is SGHRS and CDR2 is YFSETQ in the germline V gene. This CDR3 has 16 amino acids. V lost 3 bases, J lost 2 bases, and 15 bases lay in between. CDR3 in DNA: TGCGCCAGCAGCTCGGAGGTAGGGATCACCAAAAACATTCAGTACTTC. Amino acid sequence: CASSSEVGITKNIQYF.

The chain is built from TRBV7-2 and TRBJ2-3, with 8 bases that match TRBD2. Looked up from germline, CDR1 is SGHTA and CDR2 is FQGNSA. This CDR3 region has 13 residues. V trimming: 11 bases; J trimming: 4 bases; junction bases outside the gene matches: 8. CDR3 sequence reads: CAERGSGADTQYF. CDR3 bases: TGTGCCGAGCGGGGGTCCGGGGCAGATACGCAGTATTTT.

The genes are TRBV6-6 and TRBJ2-5; D possibly corresponds to TRBD1 (6 bases). CDR3 size: 15 residues. In germline, CDR1 is MNHNY, CDR2 SVGAGI (reference sequence). V dropped 5 bases and J dropped 6 bases, with 19 bases sitting between them. This chain's CDR3 is CASSLTGKGWKTQYF. As DNA, the CDR3 is TGTGCCAGCAGTCTTACAGGGAAGGGCTGGAAGACCCAGTACTTC.

The rearrangement links TRBV28 to TRBJ2-2; D perhaps matches TRBD1 (5 bases). V lost 6 bases and J lost 4, with 18 bases in between. Germline CDR1 MDHEN, CDR2 SYDVKM. The CDR3 sequence is 16 residues long. For the CDR3, the DNA is TGTGCCAGCAGAATCAGGGTTCCCTGGGGCACCGGGGAGCTGTTTTTT. Its translation: CASRIRVPWGTGELFF.

The chain has TRBV27 and TRBJ2-3; 7 positions match TRBD2. CDR3 size: 17 residues. CDR1 and CDR2 from the germline V gene are MNHEY and SMNVEV (reference sequence). The J segment lost 3 bases and the V segment lost 8 bases, leaving 17 bases of the junction unmatched. CDR3 coding DNA: TGTGCCAGCGGATCATCTGGACGGGGGGTAACGACAGATACGCAGTATTTT. The encoded protein is CASGSSGRGVTTDTQYF.

The V call is TRBV15, the J call TRBJ1-6; 10 positions agree with TRBD1. CDR3 size: 16 residues. After removal of 0 bases from V and 8 bases from J, the junction contained 4 bases not matched to a gene. Germline V lookup: CDR1 LNHNV, CDR2 YYDKDF (reference sequence). CDR3: CATSRDGTGEYSPLHF. CDR3 coding DNA: TGTGCCACCAGCAGAGATGGGACAGGGGAATATTCACCCCTCCACTTT.

The chain carries TRBV30 and TRBJ1-2; D is unresolved. The CDR3 totals 12 residues. V was cut by 4 bases and J by 8 bases, with 14 bases left in between. Germline loops: CDR1 GTSNPN, CDR2 SVGIG (reference sequence). CDR3 in DNA: TGTGCCTGGACCGGAGGGCATGAGGGCTACACCTTC. Translating gives CAWTGGHEGYTF.

The chain employs TRBV5-1 and TRBJ2-2, with D maybe TRBD1 (6 bases). This CDR3 contains 12 residues. CDR1 is SGHRS and CDR2 is YFSETQ in the germline V gene. Trimming removed 3 bases from V and 6 bases from J, with 6 bases in between. CDR3 region: CASSYRAGELFF. The CDR3 DNA is TGCGCCAGCAGCTACAGGGCCGGGGAGCTGTTTTTT.

The rearrangement joins TRBV7-8 to TRBJ1-1; D might be TRBD1 (5 bases). Germline CDR1 is SGHVS and CDR2 is FQNEAQ. There are 15 residues in the CDR3. V lost 1 base, J lost 5 bases, and 14 bases lay in between. The CDR3 loop is CASSLGAGGTTEAFF. Written as DNA, the CDR3 is TGTGCCAGCAGCTTAGGGGCGGGGGGAACGACTGAAGCTTTCTTT.

This clone occurred once. The genes are TRBV7-9 and TRBJ1-4, with TRBD1 matching 7 bases. Germline V gives CDR1 SEHNR, CDR2 FQNEAQ (reference sequence). The CDR3 runs to 13 residues. Trimming cost V 5 bases and J 7 bases; bases outside gene matches: 4. The CDR3 sequence is CASSPTGIEKLFF. The CDR3 coding sequence is TGTGCCAGCAGCCCGACAGGGATTGAAAAACTGTTTTTT.

The chain employs TRBV7-2 and TRBJ2-3; D not certain. Germline V gene lookup returns CDR1 SGHTA and CDR2 FQGNSA. This CDR3 spans 16 amino acids. V shed 4 bases and J shed 4 bases, with 18 bases lying between them. CDR3 sequence reads: CASSSRPVWSADTQYF. The CDR3 nucleotides read TGTGCCAGCAGCTCCCGCCCCGTTTGGAGCGCAGATACGCAGTATTTT.